The sequence of this T cell receptor beta chain was determined in a study of cytomegalovirus exposure and HLA in healthy donors. Germline V gene sequence: CDR1 LNHDA, CDR2 SQIVND (reference sequence). The CDR3 contains 13 residues. Germline trimming cut 5 bases from V and 11 bases from J; bases unmatched to any gene: 9. With 60 Vbeta and 13 Jbeta primers, the PCR was carried out. The protocol was immunoSEQ multiplex PCR, while the TCRdb copy is restricted to in-frame clones and leaves out a portion. Of 120,000 or so clones detected, 74% appear once; the ten largest clones hold under 4.5%. Study results and caveats: In a later analysis, at a false discovery rate of 0.05, under 20,000 TCR beta sequences were associated with HLA alleles. An apparent linkage of common viral pathogens to several of the most significant clusters emerged in a later analysis. Clonal expansion, a later analysis showed, was greater in HLA-associated TCR beta chains than in equally common others.

Concerning this clone: Antigen unknown.

Sequencing was done on a sample of PBMCs. The sequence came from a man aged 35 to 55 in good health and CMV-seropositive. The chain uses TRBV19 and TRBJ1-2; 9 bases are a match to TRBD1. The CDR3 spells CASSSSSGTGYTF. CDR3 nucleotides: TGTGCCAGTAGTTCATCATCAGGGACAGGGTACACCTTC.